This T cell receptor beta chain was identified in a study of molecular identifiers for immune sequencing clone quantification. Study at large: Replicates split RNA from approximately 22,000 or 94,000 naive CD8 cells five ways, and the researchers sequenced four portions.

TCRdb used MiXCR to reprocess the PCR reads, holding one entry per CDR3 protein. The sample yields hundreds of thousands of distinct CDR3 sequences, roughly 24% seen once. The CDR3 sequence is 17 residues long. With regard to this clonotype: Its antigen is unknown. One end of the junction is discordant with germline, which a read error may explain.

Overall study findings and caveats: Among effectors, clones above 20 RNA copies held over 97% of molecules; among naive cells, under 1%.

This TCR was recovered from a human donor in good health. Some libraries in this study had Jurkat cell RNA spiked in. The chain joins TRBV12-3 or TRBV12-4 to TRBJ2-3, with 8 bases fitting TRBD2. The specimen sequenced was naive CD8+ T cells from blood, with Jurkat cell RNA spiked in. This sample's subset: FACS-sorted CD8+CD4-CCR7+CD45RA+ naive T cells. The CDR3 region has the DNA TGTGCCAGCAGTTCTCGACTAAGCGGGAGTCCTACAGATACGCAGAATTTT. It is translated as CASSSRLSGSPTDTQNF.